What follows is one T cell receptor (beta chain) and its context. Which antigen it targets is not known. Nothing much larger sits one base from this clone, and base qualities are not available. This sample is part of a study of CD8 T cells in Susac syndrome (dated by TCRdb to the late 2010s). In terms of the full investigation: The study used repertoire sequencing to test whether antigen drove CD8+ T cell activation and differentiation in Susac syndrome. Findings and caveats that apply to the study as a whole: The TCR sequencing and HLA analysis was acknowledged to have included a relatively small number of individuals.

Peripheral blood CD8+ and CD4+ T cells from healthy donors, Susac syndrome patients and multiple sclerosis patients were profiled using high-throughput TCR beta sequencing. The multiple sclerosis controls were treatment-naive patients who had stable or active relapsing-remitting disease and met the revised McDonald criteria. Bulk CD8+ and CD4+ T cells were purified by magnetic negative isolation, whereas CD8+ TEMRA cells were enriched by FACS. Blood was collected in EDTA tubes and processed within 24 hours, with PBMCs isolated through density gradient centrifugation. PBMCs intended for TCR sequencing were cryopreserved in liquid nitrogen and thawed later in a water bath at 37 degrees C. A purity of at least 90% was achieved for sorted or isolated CD4+, CD8+ and CD8+ TEMRA cells. RNA was extracted using the RNeasy kit, and about 0.5 to 1 ug of the RNA was reverse transcribed with random hexamers. TCR beta CDR3 regions were amplified with the immunoSEQ multiplex PCR assay covering 54 Vbeta and 13 Jbeta segments. To correct PCR amplification bias, a synthetic template baseline was used for both primer optimization and computational correction. The source study handled its data this way. Reads were assigned to V, D and J genes according to IMGT and analyzed in immunoSEQ Analyzer, with only productive sequences retained. To calculate clonality, Shannon entropy was normalized by log2 of the number of productive unique sequences and then subtracted from one. For each patient and control, public and private clones were evaluated among the 100 most prevalent clones. Clones were defined as Susac-specific if absent from the healthy and MS cohorts, from approximately 1,100 published viral clones and from other ImmuneACCESS disease sequences. TCRdb reworked the public reads: Q25 trimming with fastp, MiXCR clone assembly, productive beta chains retained. Duplicate CDR3 protein sequences are folded into a single record with the most common DNA and genes. The V and J calls here are based on TCRdb, not the publication. The sample table records approximately 160,000 distinct CDR3 sequences; roughly 94% of these occur just once. The ten largest clones take up 0.08% to 0.095% of the sample.

The CDR3 runs 12 residues from the cysteine to the phenylalanine. Left in the record is the CDR3 DNA by itself, 36 bases read in frame from the first base. From the germline V gene (reference sequence), CDR1 is DFQATT and CDR2 is SNEGSKA. A distance of 13 bases separates the germline ends of V and J, which lose 1 base and 12 bases respectively. Sequencing used CD4+ T cells from PBMCs. The chain links TRBV20-1 with TRBJ2-1; the D gene remains uncertain. This TCR derives from a human donor with multiple sclerosis. CDR3 loop: CSARVLPMGQFF. The DNA is as follows: TGCAGTGCTAGAGTACTACCCATGGGGCAGTTCTTC.